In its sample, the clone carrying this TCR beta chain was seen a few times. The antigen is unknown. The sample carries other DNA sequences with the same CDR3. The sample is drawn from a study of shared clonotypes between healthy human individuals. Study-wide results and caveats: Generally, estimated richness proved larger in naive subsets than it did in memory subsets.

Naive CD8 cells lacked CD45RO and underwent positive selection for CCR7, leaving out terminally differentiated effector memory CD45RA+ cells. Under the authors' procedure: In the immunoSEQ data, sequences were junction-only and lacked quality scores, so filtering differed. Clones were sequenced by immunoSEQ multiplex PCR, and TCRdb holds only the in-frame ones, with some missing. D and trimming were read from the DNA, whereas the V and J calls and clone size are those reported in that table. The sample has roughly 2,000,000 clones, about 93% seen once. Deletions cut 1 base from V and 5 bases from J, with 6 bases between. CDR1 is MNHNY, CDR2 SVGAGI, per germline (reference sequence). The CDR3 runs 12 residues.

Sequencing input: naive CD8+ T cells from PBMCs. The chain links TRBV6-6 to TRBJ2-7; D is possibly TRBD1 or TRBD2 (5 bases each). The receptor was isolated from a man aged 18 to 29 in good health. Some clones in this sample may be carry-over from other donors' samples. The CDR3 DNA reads TGTGCCAGCAGTTACTTGGGGGACGAGCAGTACTTC. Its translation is CASSYLGDEQYF.